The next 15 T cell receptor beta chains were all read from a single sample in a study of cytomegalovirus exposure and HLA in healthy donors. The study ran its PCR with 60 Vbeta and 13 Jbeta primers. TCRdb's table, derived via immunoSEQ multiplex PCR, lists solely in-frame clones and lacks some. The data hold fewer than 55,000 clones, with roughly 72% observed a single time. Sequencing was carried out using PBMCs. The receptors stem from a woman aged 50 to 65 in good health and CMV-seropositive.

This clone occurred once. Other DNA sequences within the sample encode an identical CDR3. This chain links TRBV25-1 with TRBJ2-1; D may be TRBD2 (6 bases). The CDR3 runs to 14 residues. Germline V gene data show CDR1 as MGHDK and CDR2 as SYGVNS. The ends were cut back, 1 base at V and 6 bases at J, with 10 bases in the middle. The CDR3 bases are TGTGCCAGCAGTGAATGGGGGGTATCCAATGAGCAGTTCTTC. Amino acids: CASSEWGVSNEQFF.

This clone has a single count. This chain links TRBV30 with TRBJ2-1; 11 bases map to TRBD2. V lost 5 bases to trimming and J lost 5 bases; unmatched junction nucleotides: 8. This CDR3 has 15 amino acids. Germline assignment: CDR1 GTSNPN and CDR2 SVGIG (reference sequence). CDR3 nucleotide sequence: TGTGCCTGGGACACCGGGACTAGCGGTAACAATGAGCAGTTCTTC. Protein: CAWDTGTSGNNEQFF.

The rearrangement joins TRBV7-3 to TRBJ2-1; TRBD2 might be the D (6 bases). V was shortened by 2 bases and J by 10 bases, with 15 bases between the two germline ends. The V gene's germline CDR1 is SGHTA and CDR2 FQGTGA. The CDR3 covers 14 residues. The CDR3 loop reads CASSLSGDRTEQFF. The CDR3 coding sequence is TGTGCCAGCAGCTTATCGGGGGATCGGACGGAGCAGTTCTTC.

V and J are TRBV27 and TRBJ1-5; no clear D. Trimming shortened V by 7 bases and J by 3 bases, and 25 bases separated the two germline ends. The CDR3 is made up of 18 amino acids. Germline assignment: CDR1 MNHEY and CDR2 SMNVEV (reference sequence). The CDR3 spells CASTPPHGKKVNNQPQHF. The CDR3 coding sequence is TGTGCCAGCACCCCCCCTCACGGGAAGAAGGTTAACAATCAGCCCCAGCATTTT.

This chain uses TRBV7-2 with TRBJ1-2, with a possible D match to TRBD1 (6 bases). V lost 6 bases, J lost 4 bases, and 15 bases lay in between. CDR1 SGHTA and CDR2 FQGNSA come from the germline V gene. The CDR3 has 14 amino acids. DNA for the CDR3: TGTGCCAGCAGTCAGAAACAGGGCCCCTATGGCTACACCTTC. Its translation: CASSQKQGPYGYTF.

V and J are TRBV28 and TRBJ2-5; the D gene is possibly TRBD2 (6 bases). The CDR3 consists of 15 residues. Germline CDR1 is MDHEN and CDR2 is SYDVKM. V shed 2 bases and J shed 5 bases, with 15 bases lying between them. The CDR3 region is CASSLDGGALETQYF. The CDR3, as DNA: TGTGCCAGCAGTTTAGATGGCGGGGCCCTCGAGACCCAGTACTTC.

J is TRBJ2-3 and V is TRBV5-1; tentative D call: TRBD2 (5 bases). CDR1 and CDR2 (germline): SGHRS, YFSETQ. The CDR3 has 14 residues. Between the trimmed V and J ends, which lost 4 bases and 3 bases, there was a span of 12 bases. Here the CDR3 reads CASSEGPSTDTQYF. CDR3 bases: TGCGCCAGCAGCGAGGGCCCCTCTACAGATACGCAGTATTTT.

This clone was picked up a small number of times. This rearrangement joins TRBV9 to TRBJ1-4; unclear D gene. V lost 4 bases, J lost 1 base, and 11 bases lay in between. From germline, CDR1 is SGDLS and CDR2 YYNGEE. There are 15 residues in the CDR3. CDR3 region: CASSRESGTNEKLFF. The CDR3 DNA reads TGTGCCAGCAGCCGGGAGTCTGGAACTAATGAAAAACTGTTTTTT.

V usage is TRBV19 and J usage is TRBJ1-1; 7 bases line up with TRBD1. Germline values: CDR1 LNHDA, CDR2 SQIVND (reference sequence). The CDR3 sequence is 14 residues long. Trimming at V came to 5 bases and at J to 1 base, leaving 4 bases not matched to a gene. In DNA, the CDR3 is TGTGCCAGTAGTGACAGGGACCGGAACACTGAAGCTTTCTTT. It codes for CASSDRDRNTEAFF.

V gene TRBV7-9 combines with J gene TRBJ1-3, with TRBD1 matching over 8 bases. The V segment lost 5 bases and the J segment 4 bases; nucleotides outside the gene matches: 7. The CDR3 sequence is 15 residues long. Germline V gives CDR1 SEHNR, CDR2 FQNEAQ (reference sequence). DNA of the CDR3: TGTGCCAGCAGCCTTGGGACAGGAAAAGGAAACACCATATATTTT. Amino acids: CASSLGTGKGNTIYF. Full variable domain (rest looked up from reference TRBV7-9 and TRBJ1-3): DTGVSQNPRHKITKRGQNVTFRCDPISEHNRLYWYRQTLGQGPEFLTYFQNEAQLEKSRLLSDRFSAERPKGSFSTLEIQRTEQGDSAMYLCASSLGTGKGNTIYFGEGSWLTVV.

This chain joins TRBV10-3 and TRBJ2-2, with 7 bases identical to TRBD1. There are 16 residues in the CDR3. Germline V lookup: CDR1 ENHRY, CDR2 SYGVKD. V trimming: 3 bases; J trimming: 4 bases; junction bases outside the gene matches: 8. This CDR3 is CAISDPRTGGTGELFF. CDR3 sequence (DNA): TGTGCCATCAGTGATCCCCGGACAGGCGGCACCGGGGAGCTGTTTTTT.

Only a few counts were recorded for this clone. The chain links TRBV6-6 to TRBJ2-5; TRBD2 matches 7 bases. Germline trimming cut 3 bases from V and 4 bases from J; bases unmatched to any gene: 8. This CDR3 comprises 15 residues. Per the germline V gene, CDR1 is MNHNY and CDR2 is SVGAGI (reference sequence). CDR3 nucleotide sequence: TGTGCCAGCAGTTATTCGAGCGGGGCCCCAGAGACCCAGTACTTC. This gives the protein CASSYSSGAPETQYF.

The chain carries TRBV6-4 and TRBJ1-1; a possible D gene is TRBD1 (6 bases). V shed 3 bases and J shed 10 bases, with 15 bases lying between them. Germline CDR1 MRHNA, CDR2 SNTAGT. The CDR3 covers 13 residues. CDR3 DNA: TGTGCCAGCAGTGAGCTTAGGGGGATTGGAGCTTTCTTT. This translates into CASSELRGIGAFF.

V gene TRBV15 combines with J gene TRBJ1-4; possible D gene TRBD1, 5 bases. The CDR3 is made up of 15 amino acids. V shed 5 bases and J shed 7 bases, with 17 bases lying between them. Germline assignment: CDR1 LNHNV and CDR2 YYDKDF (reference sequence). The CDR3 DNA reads TGTGCCACCAGCTTCTTAAAAGGGGCCAGTGAAAAACTGTTTTTT. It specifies CATSFLKGASEKLFF. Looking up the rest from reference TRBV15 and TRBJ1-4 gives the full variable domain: DAMVIQNPRYQVTQFGKPVTLSCSQTLNHNVMYWYQQKSSQAPKLLFHYYDKDFNNEADTPDNFQSRRPNTSFCFLDIRSPGLGDTAMYLCATSFLKGASEKLFFGSGTQLSVL.

CDR3 sequence: CASSLRREVTGELFF. CDR3 coding DNA: TGTGCCAGCAGCTTACGCAGGGAGGTCACCGGGGAGCTGTTTTTT. The genes are TRBV11-3 and TRBJ2-2; possible D gene TRBD2, 6 bases. Between the trimmed V and J ends, which lost 2 bases and 4 bases, there was a span of 11 bases. This CDR3 comprises 15 residues. Germline CDR1 reads SGHNT; CDR2 reads YENEEA.